The T cell receptor (beta chain) under discussion was sequenced for a study of early T cells in non-severe SARS-CoV-2 infection. Germline V CDR1 and CDR2: SGHVS, FQNEAQ. The CDR3 has 14 amino acids. J lost 7 bases, V lost 1 base, and 4 bases had no gene match. Individual cDNA molecules each received unique molecular identifiers attached to them. TCRdb re-called the 5' RACE reads with MiXCR, one entry per CDR3 protein. The data hold about 83,000 distinct CDR3 sequences, with about 10% observed a single time. This clonotype occurred many times. The target antigen is unknown. Overall study results and limits: Anti-spike CD8 specificities were favored by VDJdb matching, whose results missed private and CD4 specificities.

Source: whole blood, taken at baseline. This receptor was taken from an adult who was a healthcare worker with PCR-confirmed SARS-CoV-2 infection or an uninfected control (not recorded which). The V gene is TRBV7-8, the J gene TRBJ2-1; 7 bases line up with TRBD2. CDR3 region: CASSLGGGGNEQFF. The CDR3 DNA reads as TGTGCCAGCAGCTTAGGGGGGGGAGGAAATGAGCAGTTCTTC.